These 28 T cell receptor beta chains came from one sample sequenced in a study of cytomegalovirus exposure and HLA in healthy donors. The PCR contained 60 Vbeta and 13 Jbeta primers. Produced via immunoSEQ multiplex PCR; TCRdb's table is partial and in-frame only. Of more than 70,000 clones listed, about 80% are singletons. Input material: PBMCs. All receptors derive from a man aged 30 to 39 in good health and CMV-seropositive.

J is TRBJ1-1 and V is TRBV6-1; D gene ambiguous. CDR3 size: 15 residues. Germline lookup yields CDR1 MNHNS and CDR2 SASEGT. The germline V and J ends were trimmed by 2 bases and 0 bases, with 10 bases remaining between them. CDR3 residues: CASSEQAAVNTEAFF. The CDR3 DNA reads as TGTGCCAGCAGTGAACAAGCAGCGGTGAACACTGAAGCTTTCTTT.

This chain joins TRBV2 and TRBJ1-5, with TRBD1 identical over 7 bases. Trimming removed 3 bases from V and 2 bases from J; junction bases left unmatched: 4. Germline-derived CDR1 and CDR2 are SNHLY and FYNNEI. CDR3 size: 15 residues. CDR3 sequence reads: CASSETGSGNQPQHF. The CDR3 nucleotides read TGTGCCAGCAGTGAGACAGGGTCGGGCAATCAGCCCCAGCATTTT. Full variable domain (remainder filled in from reference TRBV2 and TRBJ1-5): EPEVTQTPSHQVTQMGQEVILRCVPISNHLYFYWYRQILGQKVEFLVSFYNNEISEKSEIFDDQFSVERPDGSNFTLKIRSTKLEDSAMYFCASSETGSGNQPQHFGDGTRLSIL.

The rearrangement links TRBV19 to TRBJ2-7; D is undetermined. The V gene lost 6 bases and the J gene lost 0 bases, with 18 bases spanning the gap. The germline V gene has CDR1 LNHDA and CDR2 SQIVND (reference sequence). CDR3 length: 16 amino acids. The CDR3 here is CASRPSPGQPSYEQYV. The CDR3 bases are TGTGCCAGTAGACCCTCCCCGGGTCAACCCTCCTACGAGCAGTACGTC.

The rearrangement uses TRBV6-6 and TRBJ1-2; 10 bases agree with TRBD1. Trimming removed 4 bases from V and 2 bases from J; junction bases left unmatched: 1. This CDR3 is built from 14 residues. Germline CDR1 is MNHNY and CDR2 is SVGAGI (reference sequence). The CDR3 DNA reads as TGTGCCAGCAGTTCGGGACAGGGGAACTATGGCTACACCTTC. As protein: CASSSGQGNYGYTF.

The CDR3 loop is CASRDSGGRNEQFF. The CDR3 DNA is TGTGCCAGTAGGGATAGCGGGGGGCGGAATGAGCAGTTCTTC. This chain joins TRBV19 and TRBJ2-1; 10 nucleotides match TRBD2. V gave up 6 bases and J gave up 7 bases; unmatched junction bases: 6. The CDR3 runs to 14 residues. Germline V gene sequence: CDR1 LNHDA, CDR2 SQIVND (reference sequence).

The chain combines TRBV30 with TRBJ2-3; possible D gene TRBD1, 8 bases. Germline CDR1 reads GTSNPN; CDR2 reads SVGIG (reference sequence). The ends were cut back, 2 bases at V and 4 bases at J, with 16 bases in the middle. The CDR3 length is 15 residues. The CDR3 sequence: CAWSTGQGGADTQYF. For the CDR3, the DNA is TGTGCCTGGAGTACCGGACAGGGAGGGGCAGATACGCAGTATTTT. The whole variable domain, remainder taken from reference TRBV30 and TRBJ2-3, is SQTIHQWPATLVQPVGSPLSLECTVEGTSNPNLYWYRQAAGRGLQLLFYSVGIGQISSEVPQNLSASRPQDRQFILSSKKLLLSDSGFYLCAWSTGQGGADTQYFGPGTRLTVL.

This clone was seen a handful of times. The rearrangement links TRBV29-1 to TRBJ2-5; 7 nucleotides line up with TRBD2. Looked up from germline, CDR1 is SQVTM and CDR2 is ANQGSEA. The CDR3 is 13 residues long. V trimming: 4 bases; J trimming: 6 bases; junction bases outside the gene matches: 8. The CDR3 nucleotides are TGCAGCGTTGGAGAGGGGAGGGCCCAGACCCAGTACTTC. Translation: CSVGEGRAQTQYF.

The gene calls are TRBV11-1 and TRBJ1-1; D call uncertain. V lost 2 bases to trimming and J lost 6 bases, with 7 bases between them. This CDR3 contains 12 residues. The germline V gene has CDR1 SGHAT and CDR2 FQDESV (reference sequence). CDR3 in amino acids: CASSLLPPEAFF. The CDR3 DNA reads TGTGCCAGCAGCTTACTTCCTCCTGAAGCTTTCTTT. The full variable domain, with the rest looked up from reference TRBV11-1 and TRBJ1-1, is EAEVAQSPRYKITEKSQAVAFWCDPISGHATLYWYRQILGQGPELLVQFQDESVVDDSQLPKDRFSAERLKGVDSTLKIQPAELGDSAMYLCASSLLPPEAFFGQGTRLTVV.

In this sample, this clone turned up once. This rearrangement joins TRBV6-5 to TRBJ1-6; 7 positions match TRBD1. With 8 bases clipped from V and 10 bases from J, the junction kept 14 bases outside the gene matches. Per germline, CDR1 MNHEY and CDR2 SVGAGI. The CDR3 consists of 15 residues. CDR3 in DNA: TGTGCCAGCCGGATTTCCGGGACAGAACGATCACCCCTCCACTTT. Protein sequence: CASRISGTERSPLHF.

This sequence joins TRBV6-5 and TRBJ2-5; 7 nucleotides line up with TRBD2. The junction had 0 bases not matched to a gene; V was cut back by 1 base and J by 4 bases. This CDR3 contains 13 residues. The germline V gene encodes CDR1 MNHEY and CDR2 SVGAGI. The CDR3 protein is CASSYLAGETQYF. The CDR3 DNA reads TGTGCCAGCAGTTACTTAGCGGGAGAGACCCAGTACTTC.

This clone was seen a handful of times. This chain joins TRBV7-9 and TRBJ2-2, with 9 nucleotides matching TRBD2. With 5 bases clipped from V and 5 bases from J, the junction kept 9 bases outside the gene matches. CDR3 length equals 16 residues. From germline, CDR1 is SEHNR and CDR2 FQNEAQ (reference sequence). The CDR3 nucleotides are TGTGCCAGCAGCCCCCGGCCTAGCGGGGTGACCGGGGAGCTGTTTTTT. Residues: CASSPRPSGVTGELFF.

The chain couples TRBV5-1 to TRBJ1-2; the D is unclear. Germline V gene sequence: CDR1 SGHRS, CDR2 YFSETQ. The CDR3 extends over 12 amino acids. V was cut by 0 bases and J by 8 bases, with 8 bases left in between. CDR3 protein: CASSLGPEGYTF. The CDR3 region has the DNA TGCGCCAGCAGCTTGGGTCCCGAGGGCTACACCTTC. The entire variable domain, with the rest obtained from reference TRBV5-1 and TRBJ1-2, is as follows: KAGVTQTPRYLIKTRGQQVTLSCSPISGHRSVSWYQQTPGQGLQFLFEYFSETQRNKGNFPGRFSGRQFSNSRSEMNVSTLELGDSALYLCASSLGPEGYTFGSGTRLTVV.

V gene TRBV7-6 combines with J gene TRBJ1-4; D call uncertain. Germline CDR1 reads SGHVS; CDR2 reads FNYEAQ. V lost 5 bases and J 5 bases, leaving 6 bases between the germline ends. The CDR3 length is 12 residues. The CDR3: CASSRGNEKLFF. The CDR3 bases are TGTGCCAGCAGCCGGGGAAATGAAAAACTGTTTTTT.

This sequence joins TRBV7-2 and TRBJ1-5, with a weak D call TRBD1 (6 bases). V was shortened by 4 bases and J by 2 bases, with 18 bases between the two germline ends. CDR3 length: 17 amino acids. Germline V lookup: CDR1 SGHTA, CDR2 FQGNSA. The CDR3 loop is CASSSNPDRFGNQPQHF. CDR3 sequence (DNA): TGTGCCAGCAGCTCCAACCCAGACAGGTTTGGCAATCAGCCCCAGCATTTT.

The V call is TRBV4-1, the J call TRBJ1-3; weak D call: TRBD1 (5 bases). CDR1 and CDR2 from the germline V gene are MGHRA and YSYEKL. V was clipped by 6 bases and J by 4 bases, with 19 bases between them. CDR3 length equals 16 residues. CDR3 nucleotides: TGCGCCAGCAGTCACCAGCCCCGGGGGTGGGGAAACACCATATATTTT. Its protein product is CASSHQPRGWGNTIYF.

The chain couples TRBV19 to TRBJ1-2; 7 nucleotides match TRBD1. V lost 7 bases, J lost 8 bases, and 10 bases stayed unmatched. Looked up from germline, CDR1 is LNHDA and CDR2 is SQIVND (reference sequence). The CDR3 extends over 13 amino acids. The CDR3 loop is CASIDPDRRGYTF. The CDR3 DNA sequence: TGTGCCAGTATCGACCCGGACAGGCGAGGCTACACCTTC.

The chain carries TRBV23-1 and TRBJ2-7; 9 bases map to TRBD1. TRBV23-1 belongs to the ORF category, with a function that is uncertain. This CDR3 contains 15 residues. The trim removed 4 bases at V and 3 bases at J, leaving 7 bases unmatched. The CDR3 is CASSPSGTGYYEQYF. Here the CDR3 DNA reads TGCGCCAGCAGTCCTTCCGGGACAGGGTACTACGAGCAGTACTTC.

The chain couples TRBV19 to TRBJ2-7, with D perhaps TRBD1 (5 bases). V lost 9 bases, J lost 3 bases, and 15 bases lay in between. This CDR3 is 13 amino acids long. Germline-derived CDR1 and CDR2 are LNHDA and SQIVND (reference sequence). CDR3 DNA sequence: TGTGCCAGGGGTTTGGGGCCACTCTACGAGCAGTACGTC. Translating gives CARGLGPLYEQYV.

V is TRBV4-2 and J is TRBJ2-1, with a possible D match to TRBD2 (5 bases). Germline assignment: CDR1 LGHNA and CDR2 YNFKEQ. Between the trimmed V and J ends, which lost 4 bases and 4 bases, there was a span of 8 bases. The CDR3 contains 13 residues. CDR3 in amino acids: CASSPPGYNEQFF. CDR3 in DNA: TGTGCCAGCAGCCCCCCGGGGTACAATGAGCAGTTCTTC.

The rearrangement links TRBV7-3 to TRBJ2-1, with 9 bases that match TRBD1. The J segment lost 7 bases and the V segment lost 5 bases, leaving 6 bases of the junction unmatched. Germline assignment: CDR1 SGHTA and CDR2 FQGTGA. The CDR3 totals 14 residues. The DNA for the CDR3 is TGTGCCAGCAGCCCCGGGACAGGGAGAAATGAGCAGTTCTTC. It yields the protein CASSPGTGRNEQFF.

The J gene is TRBJ1-2, the V gene TRBV4-1, with a possible D match to TRBD1 (6 bases). Trimming took off 1 base at V and 3 bases at J, with 9 bases between the two ends. In germline, CDR1 is MGHRA, CDR2 YSYEKL. The CDR3 covers 14 residues. The CDR3, as DNA: TGCGCCAGCAGCCAAGGAGCAGGGGACTATGGCTACACCTTC. This encodes CASSQGAGDYGYTF.

The chain links TRBV4-2 to TRBJ2-5, with D perhaps matching TRBD2 (7 bases). CDR3 length equals 16 residues. Germline CDR1 is LGHNA and CDR2 is YNFKEQ. The germline V and J ends were trimmed by 4 bases and 4 bases, with 19 bases remaining between them. The DNA of the CDR3 is TGTGCCAGCAGCCCGGCGGCGGGGGACATGGGAGAGACCCAGTACTTC. It codes for CASSPAAGDMGETQYF.

V gene TRBV15 combines with J gene TRBJ2-5; 9 nucleotides line up with TRBD1. V was pared by 0 bases and J by 5 bases, with 4 bases of the junction left unmatched. Germline lookup yields CDR1 LNHNV and CDR2 YYDKDF (reference sequence). The CDR3 sequence is 15 residues long. CDR3 region: CATSRDRQGGETQYF. The CDR3, as DNA: TGTGCCACCAGCAGAGACCGACAGGGGGGGGAGACCCAGTACTTC.

CDR3 sequence reads: CASSPSRVLAGNEQFF. CDR3 in DNA: TGTGCCAGTAGTCCCTCCAGGGTACTAGCCGGCAATGAGCAGTTCTTC. The rearrangement links TRBV19 to TRBJ2-1; maybe TRBD2 (6 bases). Trimming shortened V by 5 bases and J by 6 bases, and 20 bases separated the two germline ends. CDR3 length equals 16 residues. Germline CDR1 LNHDA, CDR2 SQIVND (reference sequence).

The chain links TRBV7-2 to TRBJ1-6; TRBD1 aligns across 8 bases. The CDR3 runs 16 residues. Germline loops: CDR1 SGHTA, CDR2 FQGNSA. Unmatched junction bases numbered 5, after V lost 5 bases and J lost 2 bases. The CDR3 loop reads CASSPGGVTYNSPLHF. DNA of the CDR3: TGTGCCAGCAGCCCAGGGGGCGTAACCTATAATTCACCCCTCCACTTT.

The rearrangement joins TRBV29-1 to TRBJ1-1; no definite D call. The germline V and J ends were trimmed by 6 bases and 3 bases, with 14 bases remaining between them. CDR1 is SQVTM, CDR2 ANQGSEA, per germline. The CDR3 consists of 13 residues. The CDR3 region has the DNA TGCAGCGTCGCAAGCGGGAGCCACACTGAAGCTTTCTTT. Protein product: CSVASGSHTEAFF.

The V and J genes are TRBV19 and TRBJ1-5; no clear D gene. Germline-derived CDR1 and CDR2 are LNHDA and SQIVND (reference sequence). The CDR3 runs 16 residues. V was clipped by 0 bases and J by 2 bases, with 11 bases between them. The chain's CDR3 is CASSIDIPFGNQPQHF. The DNA for the CDR3 is TGTGCCAGTAGTATAGATATCCCTTTCGGCAATCAGCCCCAGCATTTT.

This clone was seen once. The gene calls are TRBV7-9 and TRBJ2-3; D perhaps matches TRBD2 (5 bases). The CDR3 extends over 16 amino acids. V lost 1 base, J lost 2 bases, and 13 bases lay in between. Germline V gene lookup returns CDR1 SEHNR and CDR2 FQNEAQ (reference sequence). The CDR3 loop reads CASSLDDGIHTDTQYF. CDR3 nucleotides: TGTGCCAGCAGCTTAGACGACGGGATTCACACAGATACGCAGTATTTT.